This TCR beta chain stems from a study of T cells in localized non-small cell lung cancer. Findings and limits, study-wide: Uninvolved adjacent lung had the highest recorded T cell clonality, with tumor below it.

CDR3 length equals 14 residues. This clone has only one observation. Its antigen remains unidentified. Sequencing used immunoSEQ multiplex PCR; TCRdb keeps in-frame clones, though not all of them. The table lists tens of thousands of clones, 70% to 90% of them singletons. This chain joins TRBV21-1 and TRBJ1-1; the table's D call TRBD1 went unverified against the DNA. TRBV21-1 is deemed a pseudogene. The specimen was PBMCs, collected before any cancer treatment. The origin of this receptor is a woman aged 40 to 75 with stage II squamous cell lung carcinoma. The CDR3 DNA follows: TGTGCCAGCAGCAAACAGGGTTGTTATGCTGAAGCTTTCTTT. It translates to CASSKQGCYAEAFF.